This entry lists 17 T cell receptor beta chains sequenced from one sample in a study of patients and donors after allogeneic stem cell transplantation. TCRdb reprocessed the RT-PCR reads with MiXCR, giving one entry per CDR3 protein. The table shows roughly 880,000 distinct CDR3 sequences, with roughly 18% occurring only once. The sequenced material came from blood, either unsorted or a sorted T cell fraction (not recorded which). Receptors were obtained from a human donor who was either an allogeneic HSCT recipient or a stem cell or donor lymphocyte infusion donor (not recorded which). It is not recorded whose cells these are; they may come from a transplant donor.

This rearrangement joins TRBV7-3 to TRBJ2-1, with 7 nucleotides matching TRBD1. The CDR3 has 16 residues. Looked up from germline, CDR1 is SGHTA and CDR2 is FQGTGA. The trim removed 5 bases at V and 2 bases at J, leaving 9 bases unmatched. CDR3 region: CASSLRPGTAYNEQFF. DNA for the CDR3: TGTGCCAGCAGCCTCCGACCCGGGACAGCCTACAATGAGCAGTTCTTC.

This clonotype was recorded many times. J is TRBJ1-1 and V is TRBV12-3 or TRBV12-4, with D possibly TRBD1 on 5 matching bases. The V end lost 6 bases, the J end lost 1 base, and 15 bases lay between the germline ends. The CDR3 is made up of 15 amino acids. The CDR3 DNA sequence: TGTGCCAGCAGCCTCACTACTACAGGGAACACTGAAGCTTTCTTT. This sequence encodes CASSLTTTGNTEAFF.

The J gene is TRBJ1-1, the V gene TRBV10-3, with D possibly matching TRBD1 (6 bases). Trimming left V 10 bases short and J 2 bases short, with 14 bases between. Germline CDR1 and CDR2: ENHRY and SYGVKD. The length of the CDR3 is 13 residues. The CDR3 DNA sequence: TGTGCCACGAGGACAGCTTTAAACACTGAAGCTTTCTTT. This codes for CATRTALNTEAFF.

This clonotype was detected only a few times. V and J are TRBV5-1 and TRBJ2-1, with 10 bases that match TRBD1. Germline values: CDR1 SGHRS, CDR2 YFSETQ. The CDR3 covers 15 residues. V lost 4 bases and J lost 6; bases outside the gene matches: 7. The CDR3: CASSPGTGAGNEQFF. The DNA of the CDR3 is TGCGCCAGCAGCCCCGGGACAGGGGCGGGCAATGAGCAGTTCTTC.

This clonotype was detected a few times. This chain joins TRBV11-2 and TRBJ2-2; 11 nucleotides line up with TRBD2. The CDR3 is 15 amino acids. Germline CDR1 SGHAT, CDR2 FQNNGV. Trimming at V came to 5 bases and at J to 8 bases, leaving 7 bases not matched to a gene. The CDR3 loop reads CASSPLTSGKGELFF. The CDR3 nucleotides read TGTGCCAGCAGCCCGCTGACTAGCGGGAAGGGGGAGCTGTTTTTT.

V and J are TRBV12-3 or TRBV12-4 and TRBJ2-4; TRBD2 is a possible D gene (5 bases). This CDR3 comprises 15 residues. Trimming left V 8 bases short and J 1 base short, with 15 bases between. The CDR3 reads CASGSAGEAKNIQYF. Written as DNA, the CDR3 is TGTGCCAGCGGTTCAGCCGGGGAGGCCAAAAACATTCAGTACTTC.

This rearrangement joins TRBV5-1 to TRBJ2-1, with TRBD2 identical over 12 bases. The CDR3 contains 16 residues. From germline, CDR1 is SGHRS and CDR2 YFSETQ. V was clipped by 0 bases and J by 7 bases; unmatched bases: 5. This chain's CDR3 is CASSLVRLAGDNEQFF. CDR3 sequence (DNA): TGCGCCAGCAGCTTGGTTCGACTAGCGGGAGATAATGAGCAGTTCTTC.

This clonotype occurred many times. The CDR3 spells CSVVGHLIRNTEAFF. The CDR3 region has the DNA TGCAGCGTTGTCGGACACCTGATCAGGAACACTGAAGCTTTCTTT. This chain connects TRBV29-1 to TRBJ1-1; a weak D match, TRBD1 (5 bases). V dropped 4 bases and J dropped 1 base, with 16 bases sitting between them. Germline V gives CDR1 SQVTM, CDR2 ANQGSEA. The CDR3 covers 15 residues. The full variable domain, rest sourced from reference TRBV29-1 and TRBJ1-1, is SAVISQKPSRDICQRGTSLTIQCQVDSQVTMMFWYRQQPGQSLTLIATANQGSEATYESGFVIDKFPISRPNLTFSTLTVSNMSPEDSSIYLCSVVGHLIRNTEAFFGQGTRLTVV.

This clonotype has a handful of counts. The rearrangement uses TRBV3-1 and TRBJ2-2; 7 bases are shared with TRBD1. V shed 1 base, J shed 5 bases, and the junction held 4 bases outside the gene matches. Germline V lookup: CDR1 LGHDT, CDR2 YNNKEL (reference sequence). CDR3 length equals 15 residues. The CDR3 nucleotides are TGTGCCAGCAGCCAAGGGCCCAGGGGGACCGGGGAGCTGTTTTTT. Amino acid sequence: CASSQGPRGTGELFF.

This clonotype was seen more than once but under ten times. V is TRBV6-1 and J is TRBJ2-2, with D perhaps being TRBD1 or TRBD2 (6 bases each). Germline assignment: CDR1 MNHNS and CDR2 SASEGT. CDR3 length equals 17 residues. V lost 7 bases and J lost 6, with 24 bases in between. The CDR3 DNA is TGTGCCAGCACCCACCGGTTCGGGGGCGCCTATTCCGGGGAGCTGTTTTTT. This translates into CASTHRFGGAYSGELFF.

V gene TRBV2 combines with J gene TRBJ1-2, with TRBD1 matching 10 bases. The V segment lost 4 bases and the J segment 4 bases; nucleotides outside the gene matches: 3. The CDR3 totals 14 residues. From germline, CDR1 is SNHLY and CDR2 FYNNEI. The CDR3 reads CASSGTGGPYGYTF. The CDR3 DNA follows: TGTGCCAGCAGTGGGACAGGGGGTCCCTATGGCTACACCTTC.

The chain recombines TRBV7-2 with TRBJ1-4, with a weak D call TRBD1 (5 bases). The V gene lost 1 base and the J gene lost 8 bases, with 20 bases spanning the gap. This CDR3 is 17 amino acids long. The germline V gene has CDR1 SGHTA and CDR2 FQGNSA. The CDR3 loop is CASSLVPGTTRKEKLFF. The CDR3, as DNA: TGTGCCAGCAGCTTAGTTCCAGGGACCACCCGGAAGGAAAAACTGTTTTTT.

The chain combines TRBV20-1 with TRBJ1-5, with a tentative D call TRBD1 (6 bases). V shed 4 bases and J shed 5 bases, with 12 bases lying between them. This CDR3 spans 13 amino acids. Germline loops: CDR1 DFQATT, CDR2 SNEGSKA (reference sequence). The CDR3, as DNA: TGCAGTGCTACCGGGACATTAGATCAGCCCCAGCATTTT. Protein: CSATGTLDQPQHF.

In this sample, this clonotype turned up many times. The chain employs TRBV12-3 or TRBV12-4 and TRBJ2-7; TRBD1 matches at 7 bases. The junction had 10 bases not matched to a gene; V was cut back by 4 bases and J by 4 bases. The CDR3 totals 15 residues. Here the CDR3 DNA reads TGTGCCAGCAGTTCCGGACAGGTCCCCCCATACGAGCAGTACTTC. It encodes CASSSGQVPPYEQYF.

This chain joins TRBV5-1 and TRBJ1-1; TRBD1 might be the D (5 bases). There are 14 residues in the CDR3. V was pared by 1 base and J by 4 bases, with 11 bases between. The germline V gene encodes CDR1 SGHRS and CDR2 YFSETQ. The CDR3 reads CASSLTQGGTEAFF. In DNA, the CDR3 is TGCGCCAGCAGCTTGACGCAGGGAGGCACTGAAGCTTTCTTT. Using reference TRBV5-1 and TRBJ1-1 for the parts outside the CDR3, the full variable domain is KAGVTQTPRYLIKTRGQQVTLSCSPISGHRSVSWYQQTPGQGLQFLFEYFSETQRNKGNFPGRFSGRQFSNSRSEMNVSTLELGDSALYLCASSLTQGGTEAFFGQGTRLTVV.

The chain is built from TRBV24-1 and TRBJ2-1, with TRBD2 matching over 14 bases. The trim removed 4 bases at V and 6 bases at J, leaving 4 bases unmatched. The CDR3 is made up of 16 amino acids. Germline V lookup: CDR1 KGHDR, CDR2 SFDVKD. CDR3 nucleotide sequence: TGTGCCACCAGTGAGTGGACTAGCGGGAGGATCAATGAGCAGTTCTTC. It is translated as CATSEWTSGRINEQFF.

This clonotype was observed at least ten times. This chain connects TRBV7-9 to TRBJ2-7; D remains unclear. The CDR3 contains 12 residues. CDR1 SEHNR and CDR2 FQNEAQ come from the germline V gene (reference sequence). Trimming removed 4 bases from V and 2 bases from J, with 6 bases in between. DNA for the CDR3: TGTGCCAGCAGCTCCGCTACCTACGAGCAGTACTTC. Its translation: CASSSATYEQYF.